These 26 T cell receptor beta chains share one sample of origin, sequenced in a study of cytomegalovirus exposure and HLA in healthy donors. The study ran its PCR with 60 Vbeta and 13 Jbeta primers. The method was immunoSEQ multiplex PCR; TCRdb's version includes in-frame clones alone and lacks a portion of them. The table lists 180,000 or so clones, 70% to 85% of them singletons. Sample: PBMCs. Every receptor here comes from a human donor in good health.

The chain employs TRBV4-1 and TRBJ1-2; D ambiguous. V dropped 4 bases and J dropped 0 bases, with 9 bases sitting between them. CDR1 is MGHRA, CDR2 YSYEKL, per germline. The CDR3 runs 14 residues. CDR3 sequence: CASSPSGANYGYTF. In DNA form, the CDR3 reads TGCGCCAGCAGCCCCTCCGGGGCTAACTATGGCTACACCTTC.

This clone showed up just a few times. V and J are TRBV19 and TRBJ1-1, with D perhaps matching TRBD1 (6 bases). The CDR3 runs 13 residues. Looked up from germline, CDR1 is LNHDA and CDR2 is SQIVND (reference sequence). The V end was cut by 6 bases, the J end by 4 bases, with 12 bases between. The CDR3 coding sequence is TGTGCCAGTAGCAACAGGGTTGCCACTGAAGCTTTCTTT. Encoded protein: CASSNRVATEAFF.

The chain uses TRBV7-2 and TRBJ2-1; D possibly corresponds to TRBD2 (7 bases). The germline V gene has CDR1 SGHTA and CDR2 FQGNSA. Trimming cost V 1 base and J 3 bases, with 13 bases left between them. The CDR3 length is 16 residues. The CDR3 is CASSLELGGGYNEQFF. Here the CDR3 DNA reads TGTGCCAGCAGCTTAGAGCTGGGAGGGGGCTACAATGAGCAGTTCTTC.

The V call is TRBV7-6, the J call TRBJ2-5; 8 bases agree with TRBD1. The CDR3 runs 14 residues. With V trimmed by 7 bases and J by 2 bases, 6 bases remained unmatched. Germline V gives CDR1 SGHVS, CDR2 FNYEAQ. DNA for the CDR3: TGTGCCAGCACCCGGACAGGGACACAAGAGACCCAGTACTTC. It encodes CASTRTGTQETQYF.

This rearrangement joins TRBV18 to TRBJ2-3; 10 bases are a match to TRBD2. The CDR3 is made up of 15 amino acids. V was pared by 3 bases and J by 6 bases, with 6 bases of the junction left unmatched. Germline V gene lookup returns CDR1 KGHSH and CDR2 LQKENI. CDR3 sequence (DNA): TGTGCCAGCTCACCTAGCGGGGGGACCGGCGATACGCAGTATTTT. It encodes CASSPSGGTGDTQYF. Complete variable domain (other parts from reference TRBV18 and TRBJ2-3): NAGVMQNPRHLVRRRGQEARLRCSPMKGHSHVYWYRQLPEEGLKFMVYLQKENIIDESGMPKERFSAEFPKEGPSILRIQQVVRGDSAAYFCASSPSGGTGDTQYFGPGTRLTVL.

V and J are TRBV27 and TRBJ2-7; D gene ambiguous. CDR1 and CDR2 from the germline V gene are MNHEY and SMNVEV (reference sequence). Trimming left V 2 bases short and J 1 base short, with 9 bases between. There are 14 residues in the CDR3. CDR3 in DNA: TGTGCCAGCAGTTTAGGGCCAGTTTCCTACGAGCAGTACTTC. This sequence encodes CASSLGPVSYEQYF.

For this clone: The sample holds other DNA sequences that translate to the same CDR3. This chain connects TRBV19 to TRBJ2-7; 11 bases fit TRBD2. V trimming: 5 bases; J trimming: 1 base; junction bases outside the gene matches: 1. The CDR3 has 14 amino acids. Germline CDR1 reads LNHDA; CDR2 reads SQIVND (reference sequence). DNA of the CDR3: TGTGCCAGTAGTCCTAGCGGGGGGTCCTACGAGCAGTACTTC. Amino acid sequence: CASSPSGGSYEQYF.

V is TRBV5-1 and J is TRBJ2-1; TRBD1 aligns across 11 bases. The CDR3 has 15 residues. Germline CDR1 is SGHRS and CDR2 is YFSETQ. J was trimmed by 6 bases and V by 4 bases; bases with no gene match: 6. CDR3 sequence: CASSKGQGGGNEQFF. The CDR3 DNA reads TGCGCCAGCAGCAAGGGACAGGGGGGAGGCAATGAGCAGTTCTTC.

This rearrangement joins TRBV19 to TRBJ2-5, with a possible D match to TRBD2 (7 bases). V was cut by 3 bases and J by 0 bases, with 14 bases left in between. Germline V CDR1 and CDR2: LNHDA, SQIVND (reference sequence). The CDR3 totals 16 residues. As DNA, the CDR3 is TGTGCCAGTAGTATTGGGGGGGCTTCGAACCAAGAGACCCAGTACTTC. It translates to CASSIGGASNQETQYF.

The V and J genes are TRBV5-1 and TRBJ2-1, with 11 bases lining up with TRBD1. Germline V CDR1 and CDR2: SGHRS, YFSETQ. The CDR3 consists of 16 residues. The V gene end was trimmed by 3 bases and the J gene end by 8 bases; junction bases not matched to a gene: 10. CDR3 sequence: CASSSIPGTGGDEQFF. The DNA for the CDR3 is TGCGCCAGCAGCTCAATCCCCGGGACAGGGGGTGATGAGCAGTTCTTC.

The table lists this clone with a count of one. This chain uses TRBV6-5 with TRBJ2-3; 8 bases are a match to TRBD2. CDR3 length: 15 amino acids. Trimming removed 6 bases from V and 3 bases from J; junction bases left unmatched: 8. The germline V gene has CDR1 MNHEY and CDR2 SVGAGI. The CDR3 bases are TGTGCCAGCAGCCCCTGGACTAGCAGGACAGATACGCAGTATTTT. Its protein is CASSPWTSRTDTQYF.

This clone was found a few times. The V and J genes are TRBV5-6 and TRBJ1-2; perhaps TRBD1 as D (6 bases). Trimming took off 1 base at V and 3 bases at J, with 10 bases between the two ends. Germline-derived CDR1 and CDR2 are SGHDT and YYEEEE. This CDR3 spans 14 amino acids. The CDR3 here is CASSLPDSYYGYTF. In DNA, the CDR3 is TGTGCCAGCAGCTTGCCGGACAGCTACTATGGCTACACCTTC.

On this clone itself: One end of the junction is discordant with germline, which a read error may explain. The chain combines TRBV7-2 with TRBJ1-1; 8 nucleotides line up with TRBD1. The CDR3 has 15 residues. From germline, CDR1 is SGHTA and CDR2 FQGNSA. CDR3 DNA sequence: TGTGCCAGCAGCTTCACCGGGACAGGTAACACTGAAGCTTTTTTT. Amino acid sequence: CASSFTGTGNTEAFF.

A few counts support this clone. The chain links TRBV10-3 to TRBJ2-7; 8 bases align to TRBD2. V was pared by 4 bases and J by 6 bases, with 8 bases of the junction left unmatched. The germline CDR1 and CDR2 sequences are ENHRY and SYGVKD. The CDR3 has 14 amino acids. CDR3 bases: TGTGCCATCAGTGGTCCCGGGGGGGCGATCGAGCAGTACTTC. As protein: CAISGPGGAIEQYF.

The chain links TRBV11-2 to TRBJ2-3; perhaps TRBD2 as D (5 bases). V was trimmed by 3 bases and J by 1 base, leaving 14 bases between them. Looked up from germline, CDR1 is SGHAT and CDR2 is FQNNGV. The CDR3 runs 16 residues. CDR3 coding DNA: TGTGCCAGCAGCTTCCCCCCGGGGTTTCGCACAGATACGCAGTATTTT. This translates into CASSFPPGFRTDTQYF.

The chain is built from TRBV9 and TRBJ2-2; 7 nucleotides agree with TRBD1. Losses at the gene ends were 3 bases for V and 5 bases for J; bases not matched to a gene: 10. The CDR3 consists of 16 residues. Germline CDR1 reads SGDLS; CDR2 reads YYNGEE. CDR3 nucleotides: TGTGCCAGCAGCGCCGGGGACAGTTTAGTGACCGGGGAGCTGTTTTTT. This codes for CASSAGDSLVTGELFF.

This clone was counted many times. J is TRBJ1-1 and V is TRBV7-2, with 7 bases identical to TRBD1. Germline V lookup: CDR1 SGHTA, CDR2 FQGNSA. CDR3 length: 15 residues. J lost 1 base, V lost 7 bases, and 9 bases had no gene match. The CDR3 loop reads CASKRQGVRNTEAFF. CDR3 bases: TGTGCCAGCAAACGACAGGGCGTACGGAACACTGAAGCTTTCTTT.

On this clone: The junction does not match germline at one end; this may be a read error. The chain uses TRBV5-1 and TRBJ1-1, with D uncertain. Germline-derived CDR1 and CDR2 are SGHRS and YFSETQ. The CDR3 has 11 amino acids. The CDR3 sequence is CASSSPGSASF. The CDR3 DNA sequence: TGCGCCAGCAGTTCCCCGGGGTCCGCTAGTTTT.

CDR3 sequence (DNA): TGCGCCAGCAGCCCAATGTTACAGGGGGCAACAGATACGCAGTATTTT. Its translation is CASSPMLQGATDTQYF. The V and J genes are TRBV5-1 and TRBJ2-3; 9 bases fit TRBD1. This CDR3 spans 16 amino acids. CDR1 and CDR2 from the germline V gene are SGHRS and YFSETQ. The J segment lost 3 bases and the V segment lost 4 bases, leaving 9 bases of the junction unmatched.

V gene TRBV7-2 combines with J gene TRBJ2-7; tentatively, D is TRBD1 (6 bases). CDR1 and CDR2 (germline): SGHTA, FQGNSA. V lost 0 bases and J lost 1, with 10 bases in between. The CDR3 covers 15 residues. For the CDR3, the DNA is TGTGCCAGCAGCTTAGCAGCCGGGACATCCTACGAGCAGTACTTC. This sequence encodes CASSLAAGTSYEQYF.

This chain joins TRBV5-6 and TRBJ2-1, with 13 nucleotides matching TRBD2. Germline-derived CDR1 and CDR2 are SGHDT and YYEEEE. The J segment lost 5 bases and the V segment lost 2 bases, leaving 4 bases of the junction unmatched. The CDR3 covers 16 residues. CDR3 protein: CASSFGTSGVNNEQFF. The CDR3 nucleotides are TGTGCCAGCAGCTTTGGGACTAGCGGGGTGAACAATGAGCAGTTCTTC.

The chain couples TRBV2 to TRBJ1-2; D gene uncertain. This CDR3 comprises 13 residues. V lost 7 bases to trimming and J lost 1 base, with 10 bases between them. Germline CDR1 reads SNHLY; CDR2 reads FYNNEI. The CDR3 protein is CASILGRNYGYTF. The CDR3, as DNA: TGTGCCAGCATTCTGGGCCGTAACTATGGCTACACCTTC.

For the CDR3, the DNA is TGTGCCAGCAGCTCTAATACAGGGTATGAGCAGTTCTTC. As protein: CASSSNTGYEQFF. J is TRBJ2-1 and V is TRBV7-3; D perhaps matches TRBD1 (6 bases). CDR3 length: 13 residues. Trimming pared 4 bases from V and 8 bases from J, leaving 12 bases between. Germline CDR1 SGHTA, CDR2 FQGTGA.

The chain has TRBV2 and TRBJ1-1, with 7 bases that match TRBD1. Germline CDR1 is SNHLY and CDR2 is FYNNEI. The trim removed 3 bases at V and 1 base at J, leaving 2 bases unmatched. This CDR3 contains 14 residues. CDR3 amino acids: CASSDRTGNTEAFF. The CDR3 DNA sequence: TGTGCCAGCAGTGACCGGACAGGGAACACTGAAGCTTTCTTT.

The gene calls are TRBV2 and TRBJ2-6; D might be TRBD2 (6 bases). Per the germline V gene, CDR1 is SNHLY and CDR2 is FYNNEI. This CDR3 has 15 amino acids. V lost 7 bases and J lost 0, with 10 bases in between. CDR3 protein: CASKEGTSGANVLTF. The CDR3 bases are TGTGCCAGCAAGGAGGGAACCTCTGGGGCCAACGTCCTGACTTTC.

The CDR3 protein is CAWSVPGTGGTEAFF. CDR3 DNA sequence: TGTGCCTGGAGCGTTCCCGGGACAGGAGGTACTGAAGCTTTCTTT. The chain employs TRBV30 and TRBJ1-1, with 8 bases matching TRBD1. The CDR3 consists of 15 residues. In germline, CDR1 is GTSNPN, CDR2 SVGIG (reference sequence). With V trimmed by 3 bases and J by 5 bases, 11 bases remained unmatched.